These T cell receptor beta chains were read from a single sample in a study of cytomegalovirus exposure and HLA in healthy donors. The protocol was immunoSEQ multiplex PCR, while the TCRdb copy is restricted to in-frame clones and leaves out a portion. Among around 150,000 clones listed, 77% were seen once. Source material: PBMCs. The receptors come from a young man in good health and CMV-seronegative. Each CDR3 is given with its conserved first and last residue. The size field is filled for only some rows; it gives once, few, many or a size class.

clone_size	v_call	j_call	cdr3_aa
-	TRBV28	TRBJ1-5	CASGRGSQPQHF
-	TRBV10-1	TRBJ2-1	CASSSGPYNEQFF
-	TRBV10-1	TRBJ2-1	CASSDPDFSYNEQFF
-	TRBV25-1	TRBJ2-3	CASSRGTHTDTQYF
-	TRBV5-1	TRBJ2-1	CASSFDRGDLFGYNEQFF
-	TRBV7-9	TRBJ2-1	CASSSGLAGMFYNEQFF
-	TRBV27	TRBJ2-1	CASSLSFPSGRRGEQFF
-	TRBV28	TRBJ2-1	CASSSLWTSGPRNEQFF
once	TRBV9	TRBJ2-3	CASSLRRGGSPPDTQYF
-	TRBV5-6	TRBJ1-4	CASSPGQPDEKLFF
-	TRBV9	TRBJ2-2	CASSPIHGGNTGELFF
-	TRBV2	TRBJ1-1	CASNWDSYTEAFF
-	TRBV6-5	TRBJ2-2	CASSYGVSGELFF
-	TRBV5-1	TRBJ1-2	CASSLAPANYGYTF
-	TRBV7-9	TRBJ1-3	CASSLRASGNTIYF
-	TRBV7-9	TRBJ2-3	CASADGTSFTDTQYF
-	TRBV6-5	TRBJ1-2	CASSPDRFFYGYTF
-	TRBV7-7	TRBJ2-7	CASSPGQGYEQYF
-	TRBV2	TRBJ2-2	CASSPRDLRAVGELFF
-	TRBV6-1	TRBJ1-5	CASMQGAMGNQPQHF
-	TRBV30	TRBJ2-3	CALGAARGTDTQYF
-	TRBV9	TRBJ2-1	CASSPRAGVGYNEQFF
few	TRBV5-1	TRBJ2-7	CASSPGLVTYEQYF
-	TRBV27	TRBJ1-5	CASSLGGQGDQPQHF
-	TRBV4-1	TRBJ2-1	CASSQAGLASTYNEQFF
-	TRBV5-1	TRBJ1-2	CASSASGDNYGYTF
few	TRBV9	TRBJ2-1	CASSVGASGPKYEQFF
once	TRBV2	TRBJ1-5	CASRTAGGNQPQHF
-	TRBV5-1	TRBJ1-1	CASSPGGSNTEAFF
-	TRBV30	TRBJ1-2	CAWRRNRGLGGYTF
-	TRBV2	TRBJ2-7	CANRQGLPGYEQYF
-	TRBV5-1	TRBJ2-3	CASSPDGGTDTQYF
once	TRBV9	TRBJ2-4	CASSPRDSASDIQYF
-	TRBV10-1	TRBJ2-7	CASSDGGQGAYEQYF
-	TRBV5-4	TRBJ2-6	CASSPRGSGANVLTF
-	TRBV7-6	TRBJ2-7	CASSLSRDPYEQYF
few	TRBV5-1	TRBJ1-5	CASSLEGGGQPQHF
-	TRBV5-1	TRBJ2-3	CASSFSGLAGNTDTQYF
-	TRBV7-3	TRBJ2-6	CASSLTPVQSSGANVLTF
-	TRBV6-1	TRBJ2-2	CASSRQGANTGELFF
-	TRBV5-4	TRBJ2-3	CASTSGGGSGRARDTQYF
-	TRBV30	TRBJ2-3	CAWSGAGGPGDTQYF
-	TRBV28	TRBJ2-3	CASTGLAGVEPRDTQYF
few	TRBV5-1	TRBJ1-2	CASGDSLFNYGYTF
-	TRBV6-5	TRBJ2-3	CASSYSMVSRDTQYF
-	TRBV10-1	TRBJ2-1	CASSPRLGTGVNEQFF
once	TRBV7-9	TRBJ1-1	CASSSQSSGTEAFF
-	TRBV19	TRBJ1-4	CASSTGTGYEKLFF
-	TRBV19	TRBJ2-1	CASSNRGDEQFF
-	TRBV6-1	TRBJ2-1	CASREDSNNEQFF
-	TRBV9	TRBJ2-6	CASSPGLYSGANVLTF
-	TRBV9	TRBJ2-7	CASSVASTGTSGSFNEQYF
-	TRBV15	TRBJ1-2	CATSRGGGTNYGYTF
once	TRBV19	TRBJ2-5	CASSKFGGMQTQYF
-	TRBV7-2	TRBJ1-5	CASTQGNQPQHF
-	TRBV15	TRBJ1-1	CATSGTTGGRTEAFF
few	TRBV6-5	TRBJ2-7	CASSYSSVTGSTGQYF
-	TRBV28	TRBJ1-2	CASSLRSGYYGYTF
-	TRBV2	TRBJ2-7	CASSERTGFLIYEQYF